This TCR beta chain originates from a study of response to subunit inactivated influenza vaccine. Study findings and constraints: Authors suggested seasonal influenza vaccinations each recruit few new T cells.

TCRdb called the RT-PCR reads again in MiXCR, with one record for every CDR3 protein. The sample includes roughly 760,000 distinct CDR3 sequences, 21% seen only once; the top ten take around 9.6%. CDR1 and CDR2 from the germline V gene are SGHDN and FVKESK. The CDR3 runs 14 residues. V dropped 0 bases and J dropped 7; count of bases not matched to a gene: 3. Comment on this clonotype: As yet, its antigen is unknown.

This chain joins TRBV14 and TRBJ2-1, with TRBD1 matching over 7 bases. This receptor was identified in a man aged 45-65 years who received an inactivated influenza vaccine. The starting material was PBMCs from blood, obtained roughly 5 days after vaccination. CDR3 in amino acids: CASSQEVRGNEQFF. The DNA for the CDR3 is TGTGCCAGCAGCCAAGAGGTCAGGGGGAATGAGCAGTTCTTC.